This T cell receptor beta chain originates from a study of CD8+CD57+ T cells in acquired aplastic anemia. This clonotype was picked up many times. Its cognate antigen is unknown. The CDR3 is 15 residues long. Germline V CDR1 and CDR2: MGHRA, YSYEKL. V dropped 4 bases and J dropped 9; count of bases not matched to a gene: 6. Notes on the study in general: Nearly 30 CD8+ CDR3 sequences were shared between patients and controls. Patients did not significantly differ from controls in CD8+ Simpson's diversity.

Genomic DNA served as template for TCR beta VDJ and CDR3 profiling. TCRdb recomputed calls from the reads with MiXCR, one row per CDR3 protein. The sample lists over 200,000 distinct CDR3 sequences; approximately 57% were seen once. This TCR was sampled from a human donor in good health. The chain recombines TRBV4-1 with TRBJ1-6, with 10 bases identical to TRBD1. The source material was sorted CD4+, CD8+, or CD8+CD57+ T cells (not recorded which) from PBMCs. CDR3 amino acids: CASSPAGTGASPLHF. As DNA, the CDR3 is TGCGCCAGCAGCCCGGCCGGGACAGGGGCTTCACCCCTCCACTTT.